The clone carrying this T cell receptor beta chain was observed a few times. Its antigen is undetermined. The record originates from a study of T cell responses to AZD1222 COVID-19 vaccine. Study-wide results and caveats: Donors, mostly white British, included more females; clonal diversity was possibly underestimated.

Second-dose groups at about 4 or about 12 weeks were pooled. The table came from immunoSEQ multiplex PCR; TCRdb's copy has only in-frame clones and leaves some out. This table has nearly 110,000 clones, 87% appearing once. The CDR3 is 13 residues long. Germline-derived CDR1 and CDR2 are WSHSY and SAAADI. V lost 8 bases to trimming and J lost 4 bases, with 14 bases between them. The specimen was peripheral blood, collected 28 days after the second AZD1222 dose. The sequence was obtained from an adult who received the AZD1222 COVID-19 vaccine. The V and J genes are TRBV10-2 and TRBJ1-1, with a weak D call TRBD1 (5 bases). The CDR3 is CASDMGGGTEAFF. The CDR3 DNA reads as TGCGCCAGCGATATGGGGGGTGGCACTGAAGCTTTCTTT.